The sequence of this T cell receptor beta chain was determined in a study of shared clonotypes between healthy human individuals. The wider study: A donor's plate count was three for CD4 naive and three for CD4 memory; CD8 naive had two and CD8 memory one.

CDR3 length: 13 residues. Germline CDR1 is KGHSH and CDR2 is LQKENI. The V end was cut by 5 bases, the J end by 6 bases, with 13 bases between. Study-wide results and limits: Non-shared clonotypes were found to have lower generation probabilities than the clonotypes that were shared by all four of the sorted-subset donors.

Details on this clone: Its antigen is not identified.

TCRdb's copy holds only in-frame clones and misses some; the assay was immunoSEQ multiplex PCR. This sample has approximately 2,000,000 clones; under 95% occur once, and the top ten carry 0.3% to 0.4%. The sample was naive CD4+ T cells from PBMCs. The subset was: CD45RA+ positively selected. The receptor was isolated from a man in his late teens or twenties in good health. Some clones in this sample may be carry-over from other donors' samples. The chain has TRBV18 and TRBJ1-2; D call uncertain. CDR3 amino acids: CASSLAGLDGYTF. The DNA of the CDR3 is TGTGCCAGCTCATTAGCGGGGTTAGATGGCTACACCTTC. Combining the CDR3 with reference TRBV18 and TRBJ1-2 gives the whole variable domain NAGVMQNPRHLVRRRGQEARLRCSPMKGHSHVYWYRQLPEEGLKFMVYLQKENIIDESGMPKERFSAEFPKEGPSILRIQQVVRGDSAAYFCASSLAGLDGYTFGSGTRLTVV.